This T cell receptor (beta chain) is drawn from a study of blood T cell repertoires in COVID-19. On the study more broadly: Specimens from acute and convalescent COVID-19 originated in the United States, Italy and Spain. Sources were T cells, B-cell-depleted T cells, or PBMCs; the material itself was cDNA or gDNA.

The germline V and J ends were trimmed by 9 bases and 0 bases, with 14 bases remaining between them. Looked up from germline, CDR1 is ENHRY and CDR2 is SYGVKD. The CDR3 runs to 14 residues. Authors' processing steps: Estimation of nucleated cell counts was performed using reference gene primer amplification. Assay: immunoSEQ multiplex PCR; the TCRdb copy retains only in-frame clones and omits some. V, J and clone size were drawn from that table, and D and trimming were deduced from the DNA. The repertoire holds 360,000 or so clones, about 90% seen once, with roughly 3% in the top ten. Participant reports of clinical history set cohort assignment.

This TCR was recovered from a woman aged 25 to 39 who had recovered from COVID-19. V and J are TRBV10-3 and TRBJ1-1; no definite D call. Material: PBMCs or T cells enriched from blood (not recorded which). The DNA of the CDR3 is TGTGCCATACCGCGGCATCTCATGAACACTGAAGCTTTCTTT. This encodes CAIPRHLMNTEAFF.